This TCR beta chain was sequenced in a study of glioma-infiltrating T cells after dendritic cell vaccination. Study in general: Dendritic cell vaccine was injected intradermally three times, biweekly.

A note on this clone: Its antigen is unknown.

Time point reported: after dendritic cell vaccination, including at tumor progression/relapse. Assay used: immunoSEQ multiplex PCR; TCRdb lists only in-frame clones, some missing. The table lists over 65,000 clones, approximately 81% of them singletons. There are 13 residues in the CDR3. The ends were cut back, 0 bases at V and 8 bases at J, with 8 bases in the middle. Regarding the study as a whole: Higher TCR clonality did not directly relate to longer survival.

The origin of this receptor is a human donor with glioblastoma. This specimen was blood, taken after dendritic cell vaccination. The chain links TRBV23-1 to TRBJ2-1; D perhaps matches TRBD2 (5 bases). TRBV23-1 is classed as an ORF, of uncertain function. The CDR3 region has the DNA TGCGCCAGCAGTCAATCCACGAGGGATGAGCAGTTCTTC. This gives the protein CASSQSTRDEQFF.